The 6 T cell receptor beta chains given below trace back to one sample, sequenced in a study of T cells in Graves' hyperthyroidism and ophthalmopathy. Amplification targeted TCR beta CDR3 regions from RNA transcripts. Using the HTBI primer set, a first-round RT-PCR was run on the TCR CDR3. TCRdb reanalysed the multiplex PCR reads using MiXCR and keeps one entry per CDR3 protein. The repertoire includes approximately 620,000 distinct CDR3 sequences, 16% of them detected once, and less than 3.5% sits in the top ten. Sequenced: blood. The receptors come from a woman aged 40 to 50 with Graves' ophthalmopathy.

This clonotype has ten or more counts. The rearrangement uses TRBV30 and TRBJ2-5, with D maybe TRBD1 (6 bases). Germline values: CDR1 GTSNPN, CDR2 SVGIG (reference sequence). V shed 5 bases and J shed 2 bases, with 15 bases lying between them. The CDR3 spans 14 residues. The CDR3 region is CAWRPTGAQETQYF. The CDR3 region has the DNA TGTGCCTGGCGCCCGACAGGAGCACAAGAGACCCAGTACTTC.

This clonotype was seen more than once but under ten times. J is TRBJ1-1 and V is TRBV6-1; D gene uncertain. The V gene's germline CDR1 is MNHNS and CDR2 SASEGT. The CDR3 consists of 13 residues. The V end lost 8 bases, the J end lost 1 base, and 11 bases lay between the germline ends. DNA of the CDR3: TGTGCCAGCGCAACTAATCCGAACACTGAAGCTTTCTTT. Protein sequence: CASATNPNTEAFF.

Here the CDR3 reads CASSSDTGNSPLHF. CDR3 nucleotide sequence: TGTGCCAGCAGCTCCGACACCGGGAATTCACCCCTCCACTTT. The chain couples TRBV9 to TRBJ1-6; D unresolved. Germline V gene lookup returns CDR1 SGDLS and CDR2 YYNGEE. The CDR3 extends over 14 amino acids. Trimming removed 4 bases at V and 7 bases at J, with 12 bases between.

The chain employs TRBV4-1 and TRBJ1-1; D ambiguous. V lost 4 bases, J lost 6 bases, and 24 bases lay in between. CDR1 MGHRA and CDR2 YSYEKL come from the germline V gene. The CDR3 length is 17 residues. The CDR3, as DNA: TGCGCCAGCAGCCCTTTCGGACCCCTCTCAAAAATCCCTGAAGCTTTCTTT. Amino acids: CASSPFGPLSKIPEAFF.

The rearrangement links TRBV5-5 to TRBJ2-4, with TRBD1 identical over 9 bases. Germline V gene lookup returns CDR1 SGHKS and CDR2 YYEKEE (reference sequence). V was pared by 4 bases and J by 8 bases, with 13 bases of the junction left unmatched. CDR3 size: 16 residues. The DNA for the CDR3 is TGTGCCAGCAGCCCCAAGGGACAGGGTTTAAGGGACATTCAGTACTTC. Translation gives CASSPKGQGLRDIQYF.

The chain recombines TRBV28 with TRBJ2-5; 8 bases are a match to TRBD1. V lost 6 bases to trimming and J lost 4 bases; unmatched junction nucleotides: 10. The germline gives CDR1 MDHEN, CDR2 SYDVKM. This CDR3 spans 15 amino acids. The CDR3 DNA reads TGTGCCAGCAGACCCCAAGACAGGGGTAGAGAGACCCAGTACTTC. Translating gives CASRPQDRGRETQYF.